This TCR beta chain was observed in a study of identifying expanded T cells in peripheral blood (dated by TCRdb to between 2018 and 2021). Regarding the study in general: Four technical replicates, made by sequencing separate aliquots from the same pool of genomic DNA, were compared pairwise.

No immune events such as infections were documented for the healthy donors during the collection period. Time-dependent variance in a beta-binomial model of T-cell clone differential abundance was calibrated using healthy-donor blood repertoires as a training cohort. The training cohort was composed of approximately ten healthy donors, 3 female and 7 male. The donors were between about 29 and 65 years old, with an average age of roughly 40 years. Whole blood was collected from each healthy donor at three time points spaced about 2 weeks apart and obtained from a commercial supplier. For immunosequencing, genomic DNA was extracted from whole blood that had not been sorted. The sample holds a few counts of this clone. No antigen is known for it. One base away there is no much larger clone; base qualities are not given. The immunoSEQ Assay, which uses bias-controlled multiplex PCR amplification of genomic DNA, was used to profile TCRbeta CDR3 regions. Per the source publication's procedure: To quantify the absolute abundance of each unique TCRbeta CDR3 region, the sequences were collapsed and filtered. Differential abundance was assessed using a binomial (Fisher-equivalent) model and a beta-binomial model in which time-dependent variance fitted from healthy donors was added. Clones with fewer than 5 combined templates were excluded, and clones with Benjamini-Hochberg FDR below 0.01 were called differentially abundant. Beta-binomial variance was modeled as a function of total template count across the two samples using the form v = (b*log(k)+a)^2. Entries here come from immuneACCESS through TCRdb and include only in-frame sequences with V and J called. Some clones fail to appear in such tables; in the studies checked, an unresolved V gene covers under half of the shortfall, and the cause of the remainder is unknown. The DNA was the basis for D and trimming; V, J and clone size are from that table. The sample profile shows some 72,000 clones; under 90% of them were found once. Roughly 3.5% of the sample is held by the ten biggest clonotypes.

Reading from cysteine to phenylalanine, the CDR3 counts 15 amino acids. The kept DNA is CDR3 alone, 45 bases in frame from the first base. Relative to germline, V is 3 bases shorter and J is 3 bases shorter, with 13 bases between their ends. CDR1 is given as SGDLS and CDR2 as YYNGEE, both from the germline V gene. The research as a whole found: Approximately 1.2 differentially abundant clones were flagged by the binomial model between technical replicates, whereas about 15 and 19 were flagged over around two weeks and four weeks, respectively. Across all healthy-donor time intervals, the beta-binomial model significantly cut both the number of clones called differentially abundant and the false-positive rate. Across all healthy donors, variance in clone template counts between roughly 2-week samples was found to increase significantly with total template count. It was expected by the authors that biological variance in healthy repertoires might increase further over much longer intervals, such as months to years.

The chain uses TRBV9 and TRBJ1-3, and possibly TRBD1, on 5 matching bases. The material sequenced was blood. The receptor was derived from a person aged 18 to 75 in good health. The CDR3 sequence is CASSETGLGGNTIYF. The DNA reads TGTGCCAGCAGCGAAACAGGTCTTGGTGGAAACACCATATATTTT.